Listed below are T cell receptor beta chains from one sample, sequenced in a study of T-cell memory formation after mild COVID-19. TCRdb used MiXCR to reprocess the 5' RACE reads, holding one entry per CDR3 protein. The sample carries approximately 410,000 distinct CDR3 sequences, around a quarter recorded once. Sequencing used PBMCs or a T cell subset sorted from them (not recorded which). Every receptor here comes from an adult woman who had mild COVID-19 (a few samples of this study predate the infection). Cell type and time point are not known. Both conserved end residues are part of each CDR3. A D gene is named only where the DNA matches it firmly. A clone size is listed for some rows: how often the clone was seen (once, few, many), or a class if it is expanded.

j_call | clone_size | v_call | d_call | cdr3_nt | cdr3_aa
TRBJ2-3 | - | TRBV15 | - | TGTGCCACCAGCAGAGATCCCCCCGATACGCAGTATTTT | CATSRDPPDTQYF
TRBJ1-5 | - | TRBV20-1 | - | TGCAGTGCTAGAAATCAGGGTGGACAGCCCCAGCATTTT | CSARNQGGQPQHF
TRBJ2-1 | few | TRBV20-1 | - | TGCAGTGCTAGAGCGTTTATGGATAGCGGCTATTACAATGAGCAGTTCTTC | CSARAFMDSGYYNEQFF
TRBJ1-5 | - | TRBV18 | - | TGTGCCAGCTCACCAAGAGTCAGGGGAAGCAATCAGCCCCAGCATTTT | CASSPRVRGSNQPQHF
TRBJ1-1 | - | TRBV20-1 | TRBD1 | TGCAGTGCTCTGACAGGGAGCACTGAAGCTTTCTTT | CSALTGSTEAFF
TRBJ1-2 | few | TRBV5-1 | - | TGCGCCAGCAGCTTGACCGCAGCAGGGGCTATGAACTATGGCTACACCTTC | CASSLTAAGAMNYGYTF
TRBJ2-7 | few | TRBV5-5 | - | TGTGCCAGCAGCTTGGGCCCAGGGGACACCTACGAGCAGTACTTC | CASSLGPGDTYEQYF
TRBJ1-2 | few | TRBV7-9 | TRBD1 | TGTGCCAGCAGCGCCCGGGACAGAACTCACTATGGCTACACCTTC | CASSARDRTHYGYTF
TRBJ2-1 | few | TRBV11-3 | TRBD2 | TGTGCCAGCAGCTTGAGCGGGAGGGCCTGGGATGAGCAGTTCTTC | CASSLSGRAWDEQFF
TRBJ2-4 | - | TRBV29-1 | - | TGCAGCGTCCTCACAAGGGCCGATGCCAGGAACATTCAGTACTTC | CSVLTRADARNIQYF
TRBJ1-2 | - | TRBV5-1 | - | TGCGCCAGCAGCGGGGGGGACTATGGCTACACCTTC | CASSGGDYGYTF
TRBJ2-1 | few | TRBV7-9 | - | TGTGCCAGCAGCTTAGTGGTTTTGGGGAATGAGCAGTTCTTC | CASSLVVLGNEQFF
TRBJ2-7 | - | TRBV20-1 | TRBD1 | TGCAGTGCTAGAGCGACCGGGACAGGGAACGAGCAGTACTTC | CSARATGTGNEQYF
TRBJ1-4 | - | TRBV21-1 | - | TGTGCCAGCCGGGACCCGTCAACTAATGAAAAACTGTTTTTT | CASRDPSTNEKLFF